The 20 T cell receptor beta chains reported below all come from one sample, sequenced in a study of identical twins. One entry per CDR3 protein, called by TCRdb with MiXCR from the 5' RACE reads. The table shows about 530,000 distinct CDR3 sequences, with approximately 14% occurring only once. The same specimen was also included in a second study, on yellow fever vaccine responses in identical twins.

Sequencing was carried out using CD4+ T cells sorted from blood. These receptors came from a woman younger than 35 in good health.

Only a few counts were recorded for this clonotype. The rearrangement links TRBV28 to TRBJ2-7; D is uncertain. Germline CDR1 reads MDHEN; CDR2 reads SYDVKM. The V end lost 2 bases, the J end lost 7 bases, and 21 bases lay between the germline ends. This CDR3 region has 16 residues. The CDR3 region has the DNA TGTGCCAGCAGTTTAGAGCGAAGTATTAGGTGGGGTGAGCAGTACTTC. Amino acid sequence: CASSLERSIRWGEQYF.

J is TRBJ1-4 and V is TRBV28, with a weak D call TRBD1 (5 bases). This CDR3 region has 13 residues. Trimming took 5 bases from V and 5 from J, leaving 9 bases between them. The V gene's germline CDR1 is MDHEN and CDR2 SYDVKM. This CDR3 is CASSAGPNEKLFF. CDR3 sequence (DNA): TGTGCCAGCAGTGCGGGGCCGAATGAAAAACTGTTTTTT.

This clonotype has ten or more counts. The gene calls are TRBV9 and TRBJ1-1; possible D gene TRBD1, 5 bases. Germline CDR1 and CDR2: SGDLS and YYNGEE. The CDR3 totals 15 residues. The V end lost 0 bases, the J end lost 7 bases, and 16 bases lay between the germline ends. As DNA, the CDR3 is TGTGCCAGCAGCGTAGAGGGACCAAAAGGGGTTGAAGCTTTCTTT. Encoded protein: CASSVEGPKGVEAFF.

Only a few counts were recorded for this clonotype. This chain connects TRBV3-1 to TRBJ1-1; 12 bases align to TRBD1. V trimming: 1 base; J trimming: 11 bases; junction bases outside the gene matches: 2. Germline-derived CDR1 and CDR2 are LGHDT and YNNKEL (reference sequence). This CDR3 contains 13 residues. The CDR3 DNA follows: TGTGCCAGCAGCCAAGTGGGACAGGGGGCCGCTTTCTTT. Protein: CASSQVGQGAAFF.

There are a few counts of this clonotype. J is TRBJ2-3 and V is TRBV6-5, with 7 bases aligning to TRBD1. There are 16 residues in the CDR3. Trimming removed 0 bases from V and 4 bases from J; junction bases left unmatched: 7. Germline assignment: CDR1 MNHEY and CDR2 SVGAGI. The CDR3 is CASSYSPTGVADTQYF. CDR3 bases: TGTGCCAGCAGTTACTCACCTACAGGGGTGGCAGATACGCAGTATTTT.

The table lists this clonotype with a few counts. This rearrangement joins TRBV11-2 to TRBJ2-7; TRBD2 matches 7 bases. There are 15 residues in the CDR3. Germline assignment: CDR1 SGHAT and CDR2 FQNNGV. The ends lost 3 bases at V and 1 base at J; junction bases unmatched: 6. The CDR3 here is CASSFSGDLSYEQYF. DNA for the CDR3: TGTGCCAGCAGCTTCAGCGGGGATTTGTCCTACGAGCAGTACTTC.

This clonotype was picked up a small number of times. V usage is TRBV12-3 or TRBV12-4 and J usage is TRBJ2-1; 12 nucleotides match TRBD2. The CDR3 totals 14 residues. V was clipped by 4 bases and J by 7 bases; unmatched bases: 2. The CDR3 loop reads CASSWTSGANEQFF. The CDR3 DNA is TGTGCCAGCAGTTGGACTAGCGGGGCGAATGAGCAGTTCTTC.

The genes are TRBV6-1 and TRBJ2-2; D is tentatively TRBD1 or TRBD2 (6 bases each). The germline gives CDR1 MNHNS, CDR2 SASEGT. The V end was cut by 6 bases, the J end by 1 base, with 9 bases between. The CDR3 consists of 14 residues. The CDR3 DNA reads TGTGCCAGCAGGGAGGGGGTGAACACCGGGGAGCTGTTTTTT. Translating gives CASREGVNTGELFF.

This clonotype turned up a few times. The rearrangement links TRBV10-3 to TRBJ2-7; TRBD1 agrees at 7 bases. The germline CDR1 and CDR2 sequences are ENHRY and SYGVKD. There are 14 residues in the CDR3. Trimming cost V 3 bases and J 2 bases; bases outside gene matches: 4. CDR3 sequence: CAISEGTATYEQYF. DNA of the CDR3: TGTGCCATCAGTGAAGGGACAGCTACCTACGAGCAGTACTTC.

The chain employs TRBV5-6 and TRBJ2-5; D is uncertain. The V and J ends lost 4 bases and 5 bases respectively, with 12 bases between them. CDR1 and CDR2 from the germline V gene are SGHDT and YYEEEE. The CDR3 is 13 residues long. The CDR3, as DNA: TGTGCCAGCAGCCCCTATATACCGGAGACCCAGTACTTC. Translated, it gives CASSPYIPETQYF.

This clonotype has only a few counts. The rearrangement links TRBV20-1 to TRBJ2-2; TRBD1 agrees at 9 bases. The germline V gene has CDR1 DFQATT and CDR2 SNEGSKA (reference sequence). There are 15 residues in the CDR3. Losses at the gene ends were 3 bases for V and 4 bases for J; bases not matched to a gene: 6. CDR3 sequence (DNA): TGCAGTGCTAGGGGACAGGGAGGGGTCACCGGGGAGCTGTTTTTT. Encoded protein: CSARGQGGVTGELFF.

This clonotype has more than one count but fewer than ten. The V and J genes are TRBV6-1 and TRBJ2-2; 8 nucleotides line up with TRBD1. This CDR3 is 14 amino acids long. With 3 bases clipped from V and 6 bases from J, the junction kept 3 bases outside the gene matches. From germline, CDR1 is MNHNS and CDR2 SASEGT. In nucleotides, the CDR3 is TGTGCCAGCAGTGACAGGGGGCCTCCCGGGGAGCTGTTTTTT. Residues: CASSDRGPPGELFF.

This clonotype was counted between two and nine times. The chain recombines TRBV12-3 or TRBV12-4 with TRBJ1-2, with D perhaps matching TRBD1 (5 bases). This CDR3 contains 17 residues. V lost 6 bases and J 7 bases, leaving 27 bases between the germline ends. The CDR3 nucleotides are TGTGCCAGCAGCCCCCCCCGGGGGACGGCCGTCTATGGTGGCTACACCTTC. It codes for CASSPPRGTAVYGGYTF.

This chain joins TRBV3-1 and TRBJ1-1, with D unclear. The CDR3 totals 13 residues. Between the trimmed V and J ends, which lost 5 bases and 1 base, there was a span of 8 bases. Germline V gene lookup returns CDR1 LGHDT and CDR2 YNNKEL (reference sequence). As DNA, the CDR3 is TGTGCCAGCAGCGATACAGCGAACACTGAAGCTTTCTTT. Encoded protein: CASSDTANTEAFF. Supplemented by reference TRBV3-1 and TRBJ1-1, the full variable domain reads DTAVSQTPKYLVTQMGNDKSIKCEQNLGHDTMYWYKQDSKKFLKIMFSYNNKELIINETVPNRFSPKSPDKAHLNLHINSLELGDSAVYFCASSDTANTEAFFGQGTRLTVV.

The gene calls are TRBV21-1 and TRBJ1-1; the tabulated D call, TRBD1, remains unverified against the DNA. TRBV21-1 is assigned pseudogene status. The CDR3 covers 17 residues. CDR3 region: CASSTRTGSAWNTEAFF. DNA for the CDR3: TGTGCCAGCAGCACTCGGACAGGGTCGGCATGGAACACTGAAGCTTTCTTT.

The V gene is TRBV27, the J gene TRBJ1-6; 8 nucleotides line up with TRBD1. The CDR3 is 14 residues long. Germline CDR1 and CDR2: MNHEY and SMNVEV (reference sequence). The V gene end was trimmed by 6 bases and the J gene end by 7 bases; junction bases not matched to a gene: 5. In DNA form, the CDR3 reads TGTGCCAGCAGGTCGGACAGGGAAAATTCACCCCTCCACTTT. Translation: CASRSDRENSPLHF.

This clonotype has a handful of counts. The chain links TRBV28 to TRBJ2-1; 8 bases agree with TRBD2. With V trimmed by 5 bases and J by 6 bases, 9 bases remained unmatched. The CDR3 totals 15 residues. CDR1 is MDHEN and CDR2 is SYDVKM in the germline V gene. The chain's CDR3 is CASSGRLAGTNEQFF. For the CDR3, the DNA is TGTGCCAGCAGTGGGAGGTTAGCGGGGACCAATGAGCAGTTCTTC. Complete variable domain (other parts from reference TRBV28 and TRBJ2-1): DVKVTQSSRYLVKRTGEKVFLECVQDMDHENMFWYRQDPGLGLRLIYFSYDVKMKEKGDIPEGYSVSREKKERFSLILESASTNQTSMYLCASSGRLAGTNEQFFGPGTRLTVL.

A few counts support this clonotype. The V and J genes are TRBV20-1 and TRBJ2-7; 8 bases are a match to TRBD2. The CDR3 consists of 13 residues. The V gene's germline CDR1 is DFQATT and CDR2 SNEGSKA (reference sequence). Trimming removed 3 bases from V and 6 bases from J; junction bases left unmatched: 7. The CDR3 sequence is CSASGRAISEQYF. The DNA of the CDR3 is TGCAGTGCTAGCGGGAGGGCCATATCCGAGCAGTACTTC.

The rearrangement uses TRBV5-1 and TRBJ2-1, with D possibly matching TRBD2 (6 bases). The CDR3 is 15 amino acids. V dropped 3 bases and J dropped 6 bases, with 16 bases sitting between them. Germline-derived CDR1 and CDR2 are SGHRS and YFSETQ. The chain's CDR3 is CASSSPGLASNEQFF. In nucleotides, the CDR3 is TGCGCCAGCAGCTCCCCAGGGCTAGCGTCCAATGAGCAGTTCTTC.

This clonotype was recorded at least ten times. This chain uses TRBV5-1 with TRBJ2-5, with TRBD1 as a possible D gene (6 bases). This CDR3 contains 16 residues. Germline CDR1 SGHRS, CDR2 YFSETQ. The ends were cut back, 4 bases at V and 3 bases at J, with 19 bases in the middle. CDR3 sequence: CASSGAVGQIKETQYF. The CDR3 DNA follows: TGCGCCAGCAGCGGAGCGGTAGGACAGATTAAAGAGACCCAGTACTTC.